This TCR beta chain appears in the sequencing data of a study of T-cell memory formation after mild COVID-19. TCRdb analysed the 5' RACE reads with MiXCR anew, one entry per CDR3 protein. Among nearly 350,000 distinct CDR3 sequences, over 10% were seen once, and the ten largest hold about a fifth. The junction had 13 bases not matched to a gene; V was cut back by 4 bases and J by 5 bases. Germline V CDR1 and CDR2: SGHVS, FQNEAQ. The CDR3 consists of 16 residues. This clonotype appeared a few times. Sequenced input: PBMCs or a T cell subset sorted from them (not recorded which). The chain combines TRBV7-8 with TRBJ2-5; the match to TRBD1 covers 7 bases. This TCR was sampled from a man aged 18 to 29 who had mild COVID-19 (a few samples of this study predate the infection). Cell type and time point are not known. The CDR3 DNA follows: TGTGCCAGCAGCTCCAGCACAGGGGCCTATGGTGAGACCCAGTACTTC. It encodes CASSSSTGAYGETQYF.